This T cell receptor beta chain was recorded in a study of T cells in Graves' hyperthyroidism and ophthalmopathy. Broader study findings: The majority of expanded thyroid clonotypes above 0.001 also appeared in blood.

Amplification of TCR beta CDR3 regions was performed using RNA transcripts as template. The HTBI primer set drove a first-round RT-PCR of the TCR CDR3. TCRdb redid the calling of the multiplex PCR reads with MiXCR, one entry per CDR3 protein. This sample has some 490,000 distinct CDR3 sequences, with around a fifth found just once. Details on this clonotype: Its target is not known.

This CDR3 comprises 13 residues. Looked up from germline, CDR1 is KGHSH and CDR2 is LQKENI. With 7 bases removed from V and 2 bases from J, the gap between germline ends came to 10 bases. Ophthalmopathy patients had moderate-to-severe active disease, CAS ≥3, NOSPECS ≥4, and disease duration under 3 months. Patients showing uncontrolled infection, other autoimmune disease, pregnancy or lactation were ineligible. This clonotype was obtained from a woman in her seventies with Graves' ophthalmopathy. J is TRBJ2-3 and V is TRBV18, with D maybe TRBD1 (6 bases). The material sequenced was blood. The CDR3 loop is CASLGQTTDTQYF. The CDR3 DNA sequence: TGTGCCAGCTTGGGACAAACCACAGATACGCAGTATTTT. Combining the CDR3 with reference TRBV18 and TRBJ2-3 gives the whole variable domain NAGVMQNPRHLVRRRGQEARLRCSPMKGHSHVYWYRQLPEEGLKFMVYLQKENIIDESGMPKERFSAEFPKEGPSILRIQQVVRGDSAAYFCASLGQTTDTQYFGPGTRLTVL.